The rows below give T cell receptor beta chains drawn from one sample of a study of Ad26.COV2.S vaccination and SARS-CoV-2 variants. The assay was immunoSEQ multiplex PCR, and TCRdb's table has in-frame clones only and misses some. Among about 410,000 clones listed, about 85% were seen once. Specimen: peripheral blood, collected in a trial of Ad26.COV2.S vaccine versus placebo. All receptors derive from a person between 18 and 60 years old who received the Ad26.COV2.S COVID-19 vaccine or a placebo. The CDR3 runs from the conserved cysteine through the conserved F or W. D genes are given only for firm matches. Rows may omit the clone size; those that give it use once, few, many or a size class.

d_gene	v_gene	abundance	j_gene	CDR3aa	CDR3nt
NA	TRBV5-8	NA	TRBJ1-4	CASSRGTTTNEKLFF	TGTGCCAGCAGCCGGGGGACAACAACTAATGAAAAACTGTTTTTT
NA	TRBV6-4	NA	TRBJ2-5	CASSGVGTQYF	TGTGCCAGCAGCGGGGTGGGGACCCAGTACTTC
NA	TRBV27	NA	TRBJ2-2	CASSFRTPRGAGTGELFF	TGTGCCAGCAGTTTCCGGACCCCCCGGGGGGCGGGCACCGGGGAGCTGTTTTTT
NA	TRBV4-1	NA	TRBJ2-7	CASSPSDDPGGEQYF	TGCGCCAGCAGCCCCTCGGACGACCCGGGTGGGGAGCAGTACTTC
TRBD1	TRBV5-4	once	TRBJ2-7	CASSPGTGGSYEQYF	TGTGCCAGCAGCCCCGGGACAGGGGGCTCCTACGAGCAGTACTTC
NA	TRBV7-9	NA	TRBJ1-1	CASSFENTEAFF	TGTGCCAGCAGCTTCGAAAACACTGAAGCTTTCTTT
NA	TRBV6-6	NA	TRBJ2-5	CASRLTVEETQYF	TGTGCCAGCAGACTCACGGTGGAAGAGACCCAGTACTTC
NA	TRBV10-3	NA	TRBJ1-6	CAISRGRVNSPLHF	TGTGCCATCAGTCGGGGCAGGGTGAATTCACCCCTCCACTTT
NA	TRBV3-1/TRBV3-2	NA	TRBJ1-2	CASSQEPGFYGYTF	TGTGCCAGCAGCCAAGAGCCGGGGTTCTATGGCTACACCTTC
NA	TRBV13	NA	TRBJ2-1	CASSPRDGSSYNEQFF	TGTGCCAGCAGCCCCCGGGACGGGAGCTCCTACAATGAGCAGTTCTTC
TRBD1	TRBV3-1/TRBV3-2	NA	TRBJ1-6	CASSQGDRFNSPLHF	TGTGCCAGCAGCCAGGGGGACAGGTTTAATTCACCCCTCCACTTT
NA	TRBV10-3	NA	TRBJ2-1	CAITTGTDLFF	TGTGCCATCACGACAGGCACGGATCTGTTCTTC
TRBD1	TRBV5-4	NA	TRBJ1-6	CASSLTGGNSPLHF	TGTGCCAGCAGCTTGACAGGGGGCAATTCACCCCTCCACTTT
NA	TRBV10-3	once	TRBJ1-6	CAISVTLVGGGDSSLHF	TGTGCCATCAGTGTCACTCTCGTCGGGGGGGGCGACAGCTCCCTCCACTTT
NA	TRBV6-2/TRBV6-3	NA	TRBJ1-2	CASSPRTLSSNYGYTF	TGTGCCAGCAGCCCTAGGACCTTATCGTCTAACTATGGCTACACCTTC
TRBD2	TRBV7-2	NA	TRBJ2-3	CASSQRIAGAHTDTQYF	TGTGCCAGCAGCCAACGCATAGCGGGGGCTCACACAGATACGCAGTATTTT
NA	TRBV19	NA	TRBJ2-2	CASSAADTYTGELFF	TGTGCCAGTAGTGCCGCGGACACGTACACCGGGGAGCTGTTTTTT
NA	TRBV11-2	once	TRBJ2-5	CASSPGTLYQETQYF	TGTGCCAGCAGTCCCGGGACATTGTACCAAGAGACCCAGTACTTC
TRBD1	TRBV3-1/TRBV3-2	NA	TRBJ1-2	CASSRQGNQDYGYTF	TGTGCCAGCAGCCGACAGGGGAACCAAGACTATGGCTACACCTTC
NA	TRBV23-1	NA	TRBJ1-5	CASSPLRRTEVHQPQHF	TGCGCCAGCAGTCCCCTTAGGAGGACAGAGGTACATCAGCCCCAGCATTTT
NA	TRBV7-2	NA	TRBJ1-3	CASSFRDAWGNTIYF	TGTGCCAGCAGCTTCCGGGACGCCTGGGGAAACACCATATATTTT
TRBD1	TRBV6-1	NA	TRBJ1-1	CASSEIDRGATEAFF	TGTGCCAGCAGTGAAATTGACAGGGGAGCCACTGAAGCTTTCTTT
NA	TRBV19	NA	TRBJ2-2	CASSIGQTNTGELFF	TGTGCCAGTAGTATAGGGCAAACGAACACCGGGGAGCTGTTTTTT
NA	TRBV3-1/TRBV3-2	NA	TRBJ1-3	CASSQVRANTIYF	TGTGCCAGCAGCCAAGTTAGGGCGAACACCATATATTTT
TRBD1	TRBV5-1	NA	TRBJ1-2	CASSLGGQANYGYTF	TGCGCCAGCAGCTTGGGGGGACAGGCCAACTATGGCTACACCTTC
NA	TRBV4-3	NA	TRBJ1-2	CASSQSVGANYGYTF	TGCGCCAGCAGCCAATCGGTAGGAGCTAACTATGGCTACACCTTC
TRBD1	TRBV5-1	NA	TRBJ2-5	CASSLPGTGGGETQYF	TGCGCCAGCAGCTTACCCGGGACAGGGGGCGGTGAGACCCAGTACTTC
NA	TRBV27	NA	TRBJ2-1	CAQREQFF	TGTGCCCAAAGGGAGCAGTTCTTC
TRBD1	TRBV10-3	NA	TRBJ1-1	CAISAPPRDSLGPPEAFF	TGTGCCATCAGTGCACCACCAAGGGACAGCCTCGGACCCCCTGAAGCTTTCTTT
TRBD2	TRBV5-1	NA	TRBJ2-2	CASSPRGSGVNTGELFF	TGCGCCAGCAGCCCCCGAGGGAGCGGGGTTAACACCGGGGAGCTGTTTTTT
TRBD1	TRBV5-1	NA	TRBJ2-3	CASSTITGADTQYF	TGCGCCAGCAGCACGATTACAGGGGCCGATACGCAGTATTTT
NA	TRBV5-4	NA	TRBJ1-1	CASSGSMNTEAFF	TGTGCCAGCAGCGGCAGTATGAACACTGAAGCTTTCTTT
NA	TRBV5-4	once	TRBJ2-3	CASSGAGGLGTDTQYF	TGTGCCAGCAGCGGAGCTGGGGGGCTCGGCACAGATACGCAGTATTTT
TRBD1	TRBV27	NA	TRBJ1-1	CASRRQGLTEAFF	TGTGCCAGCAGGCGACAGGGTTTAACTGAAGCTTTCTTT
NA	TRBV18	NA	TRBJ1-2	CASSPPGRGLYGYTF	TGTGCCAGCTCACCTCCGGGCAGGGGCCTCTATGGCTACACCTTC
NA	TRBV14	once	TRBJ1-4	CASSQDPPRVEEKLFF	TGTGCCAGCAGCCAAGATCCGCCTCGGGTAGAGGAAAAACTGTTTTTT
NA	TRBV13	NA	TRBJ2-6	CASSHGSSGANVLTF	TGTGCCAGCAGCCATGGGAGCTCTGGGGCCAACGTCCTGACTTTC
NA	TRBV4-3	NA	TRBJ1-2	CASSQDLQPRDDTSNYGYTF	TGCGCCAGCAGCCAAGACCTCCAACCGCGGGACGACACCTCTAACTATGGCTACACCTTC
NA	TRBV7-2	NA	TRBJ2-1	CASSFSTGYEQFF	TGTGCCAGCAGCTTCTCTACCGGCTATGAGCAGTTCTTC
NA	TRBV19	NA	TRBJ2-1	CASSIVGSNEQFF	TGTGCCAGTAGTATTGTGGGGTCCAATGAGCAGTTCTTC
NA	TRBV4-2	NA	TRBJ1-3	CASSQDISGNTIYF	TGTGCCAGCAGCCAAGACATCTCTGGAAACACCATATATTTT
NA	TRBV19	NA	TRBJ2-3	CASSRQGTDTQYF	TGTGCCAGTAGTAGACAGGGCACAGATACGCAGTATTTT
TRBD1	TRBV11-2	NA	TRBJ2-5	CASSPRQGYQETQYF	TGTGCCAGCAGCCCCCGACAGGGCTACCAAGAGACCCAGTACTTC
NA	TRBV3-1/TRBV3-2	once	TRBJ2-1	CASSQSPVALLEQFF	TGTGCCAGCAGCCAGAGCCCAGTTGCTTTGCTTGAGCAGTTCTTC
TRBD2	TRBV3-1/TRBV3-2	NA	TRBJ2-1	CASSQENPGGDGLAGDNEQFF	TGTGCCAGCAGCCAAGAGAATCCAGGGGGCGACGGACTAGCGGGTGACAATGAGCAGTTCTTC
TRBD1	TRBV6-2/TRBV6-3	NA	TRBJ2-2	CASSLGQGVNTGELFF	TGTGCCAGCAGTTTAGGACAGGGCGTGAACACCGGGGAGCTGTTTTTT
NA	TRBV6-5	once	TRBJ2-2	CASSYSITGELFF	TGTGCCAGCAGTTACTCGATCACCGGGGAGCTGTTTTTT
NA	TRBV24-1	NA	TRBJ2-7	CATSDPGTYEQYF	TGTGCCACCAGTGACCCAGGGACCTACGAGCAGTACTTC
TRBD1	TRBV5-8	NA	TRBJ1-1	CASSLTVFRTGLPGTEAFF	TGTGCCAGCAGCTTGACTGTTTTTCGGACAGGGTTACCGGGCACTGAAGCTTTCTTT
TRBD2	TRBV7-6	NA	TRBJ2-3	CASSLLAGESTDTQYF	TGTGCCAGCAGCTTACTAGCGGGGGAAAGCACAGATACGCAGTATTTT
NA	TRBV6-5	NA	TRBJ1-1	CASSYTMNTEAFF	TGTGCCAGCAGTTACACCATGAACACTGAAGCTTTCTTT
NA	TRBV18	NA	TRBJ1-2	CASSIQPANYGYTF	TGTGCCAGCTCAATCCAGCCTGCTAACTATGGCTACACCTTC
NA	TRBV7-2	NA	TRBJ2-2	CASSHVEGQLTGELFF	TGTGCCAGCAGCCACGTCGAGGGGCAACTCACCGGGGAGCTGTTTTTT
NA	TRBV11-2	NA	TRBJ2-7	CASAGNRVSYEQYF	TGTGCCAGCGCGGGAAACAGGGTGTCCTACGAGCAGTACTTC
NA	TRBV6-2/TRBV6-3	NA	TRBJ2-4	CASSYWAEAKNIQYF	TGTGCCAGCAGTTATTGGGCGGAGGCCAAAAACATTCAGTACTTC
TRBD1	TRBV11-2	NA	TRBJ2-4	CASSASRDRAFF	TGTGCCAGCAGCGCTAGCAGGGACAGGGCCTTCTTC
NA	TRBV18	NA	TRBJ1-5	CASSPRVDQPQHF	TGTGCCAGCTCACCACGGGTGGATCAGCCCCAGCATTTT
NA	TRBV5-1	NA	TRBJ1-3	CASSLVGDVGNTIYF	TGCGCCAGCAGCTTGGTTGGGGATGTTGGAAACACCATATATTTT
TRBD1	TRBV7-7	NA	TRBJ2-2	CASSRTGGTTGELFF	TGTGCCAGCAGCCGGACAGGGGGTACCACCGGGGAGCTGTTTTTT